What follows are 15 T cell receptor beta chains derived from one specimen sequenced in a study of T cell responses to AZD1222 COVID-19 vaccine. Repertoires were generated with immunoSEQ multiplex PCR, while TCRdb's copy carries only in-frame clones and drops some. Of roughly 100,000 clones in the sample, 80% to 95% are singletons; the top ten hold 8% to 9.5%. Sequenced material: peripheral blood, taken 28 days after the second AZD1222 dose. These receptors originate from an adult who received the AZD1222 COVID-19 vaccine.

V is TRBV9 and J is TRBJ1-2; no definite D call. The V end was cut by 0 bases, the J end by 0 bases, with 9 bases between. This CDR3 spans 15 amino acids. From germline, CDR1 is SGDLS and CDR2 YYNGEE. The CDR3 region has the DNA TGTGCCAGCAGCGTAGCGAGAACAGCTAACTATGGCTACACCTTC. Translating gives CASSVARTANYGYTF.

J is TRBJ1-4 and V is TRBV5-1; D may be TRBD1 (5 bases). The CDR3 consists of 15 residues. Trimming shortened V by 2 bases and J by 0 bases, and 8 bases separated the two germline ends. Germline lookup yields CDR1 SGHRS and CDR2 YFSETQ. The CDR3 reads CASSLSGTTNEKLFF. The CDR3 DNA is TGCGCCAGCAGCTTATCAGGGACAACTAATGAAAAACTGTTTTTT.

The genes are TRBV5-5 and TRBJ2-7; D remains ambiguous. V dropped 4 bases and J dropped 3 bases, with 5 bases sitting between them. This CDR3 has 11 residues. Germline loops: CDR1 SGHKS, CDR2 YYEKEE (reference sequence). The CDR3 reads CASSIDYEQYF. CDR3 nucleotides: TGTGCCAGCAGCATTGACTACGAGCAGTACTTC.

The chain carries TRBV7-9 and TRBJ2-1; 9 nucleotides match TRBD2. This CDR3 region has 16 residues. Germline assignment: CDR1 SEHNR and CDR2 FQNEAQ (reference sequence). The ends lost 5 bases at V and 7 bases at J; junction bases unmatched: 12. In DNA form, the CDR3 reads TGTGCCAGCAGCCCCCCATTCCTAGCGGGACCTAATGAGCAGTTCTTC. It encodes CASSPPFLAGPNEQFF.

The V and J genes are TRBV4-3 and TRBJ2-3; 11 bases agree with TRBD2. Germline CDR1 LGHNA, CDR2 YSLEER. The CDR3 sequence is 15 residues long. The ends lost 2 bases at V and 4 bases at J; junction bases unmatched: 2. The CDR3 loop is CASSQKLAGADTQYF. CDR3 coding DNA: TGCGCCAGCAGCCAAAAACTAGCGGGAGCAGATACGCAGTATTTT.

The chain has TRBV19 and TRBJ2-1, with TRBD2 matching 7 bases. V shed 2 bases, J shed 6 bases, and the junction held 7 bases outside the gene matches. Per germline, CDR1 LNHDA and CDR2 SQIVND (reference sequence). This CDR3 is 15 amino acids long. CDR3 bases: TGTGCCAGTAGTATAACGGGGAGGGCCCCCAATGAGCAGTTCTTC. This translates into CASSITGRAPNEQFF. Using reference TRBV19 and TRBJ2-1 for the parts outside the CDR3, the full variable domain is DGGITQSPKYLFRKEGQNVTLSCEQNLNHDAMYWYRQDPGQGLRLIYYSQIVNDFQKGDIAEGYSVSREKKESFPLTVTSAQKNPTAFYLCASSITGRAPNEQFFGPGTRLTVL.

This sequence joins TRBV20-1 and TRBJ2-3; D gene unclear. The V and J ends lost 4 bases and 4 bases respectively, with 6 bases between them. The CDR3 consists of 11 residues. Germline CDR1 DFQATT, CDR2 SNEGSKA (reference sequence). CDR3: CSATRADTQYF. CDR3 DNA: TGCAGTGCTACTAGGGCAGATACGCAGTATTTT.

The V call is TRBV5-1, the J call TRBJ2-1; TRBD1 matches 12 bases. This CDR3 is 16 amino acids long. The germline CDR1 and CDR2 sequences are SGHRS and YFSETQ. V was pared by 4 bases and J by 8 bases, with 10 bases of the junction left unmatched. The DNA of the CDR3 is TGCGCCAGCAGCGCCGTGGGACAGGGGGCCTTGGATGAGCAGTTCTTC. This gives the protein CASSAVGQGALDEQFF.

The CDR3 region is CASSIFYSQIYNEQFF. Here the CDR3 DNA reads TGTGCCAGTAGTATTTTCTACAGCCAGATTTACAATGAGCAGTTCTTC. The genes are TRBV19 and TRBJ2-1, with D uncertain. Deletions cut 3 bases from V and 4 bases from J, with 16 bases between. This CDR3 is 16 amino acids long. Germline V gene lookup returns CDR1 LNHDA and CDR2 SQIVND (reference sequence).

The V call is TRBV9, the J call TRBJ1-2; a weak D match, TRBD1 (5 bases). Trimming cost V 3 bases and J 1 base, with 16 bases left between them. The CDR3 runs to 16 residues. Germline CDR1 and CDR2: SGDLS and YYNGEE. In nucleotides, the CDR3 is TGTGCCAGCAGCGCACGTCCGGACACGTTTAACTATGGCTACACCTTC. The encoded protein is CASSARPDTFNYGYTF.

The gene calls are TRBV3-1 (or the pseudogene TRBV3-2) and TRBJ2-5, with D unclear. Germline lookup yields CDR1 LGHDT and CDR2 YNNKEL (reference sequence). Deletions cut 0 bases from V and 5 bases from J, with 10 bases between. The CDR3 totals 14 residues. DNA of the CDR3: TGTGCCAGCAGCCAAGATTTTTTTGGGGAGACCCAGTACTTC. Translated, it gives CASSQDFFGETQYF.

The CDR3 region has the DNA TGTGCCAGCAGCTTAGGGGGTCCCCGGATGCAGTTCTTC. It specifies CASSLGGPRMQFF. V gene TRBV11-2 combines with J gene TRBJ2-1; D remains unclear. The CDR3 runs 13 residues. CDR1 is SGHAT and CDR2 is FQNNGV in the germline V gene. With 1 base removed from V and 12 bases from J, the gap between germline ends came to 13 bases.

This clone was found a few times. The V and J genes are TRBV6-5 and TRBJ2-3; possible D gene TRBD2, 6 bases. The CDR3 runs 15 residues. The germline CDR1 and CDR2 sequences are MNHEY and SVGAGI. V dropped 5 bases and J dropped 0 bases, with 12 bases sitting between them. CDR3 sequence: CASSIHGTSTDTQYF. For the CDR3, the DNA is TGTGCCAGCAGTATCCACGGGACTAGCACAGATACGCAGTATTTT.

This clone was seen just once. The chain uses TRBV25-1 and TRBJ2-3; maybe TRBD1 (5 bases). The V and J ends lost 3 bases and 4 bases respectively, with 14 bases between them. Germline CDR1 is MGHDK and CDR2 is SYGVNS. The CDR3 runs 15 residues. Here the CDR3 reads CASSDTSRAPDTQYF. CDR3 coding DNA: TGTGCCAGCAGTGACACGTCCAGGGCCCCAGATACGCAGTATTTT. Filled out from reference TRBV25-1 and TRBJ2-3, the complete variable domain reads EADIYQTPRYLVIGTGKKITLECSQTMGHDKMYWYQQDPGMELHLIHYSYGVNSTEKGDLSSESTVSRIRTEHFPLTLESARPSHTSQYLCASSDTSRAPDTQYFGPGTRLTVL.

This clone was seen more than once but under ten times. The chain recombines TRBV6-6 with TRBJ2-2, with TRBD1 matching over 8 bases. This CDR3 is 15 amino acids long. The J segment lost 6 bases and the V segment lost 2 bases, leaving 5 bases of the junction unmatched. Germline lookup yields CDR1 MNHNY and CDR2 SVGAGI (reference sequence). Written as DNA, the CDR3 is TGTGCCAGCAGTTACGTCTCAGGGGGCGCCGGGGAGCTGTTTTTT. Amino acids: CASSYVSGGAGELFF.